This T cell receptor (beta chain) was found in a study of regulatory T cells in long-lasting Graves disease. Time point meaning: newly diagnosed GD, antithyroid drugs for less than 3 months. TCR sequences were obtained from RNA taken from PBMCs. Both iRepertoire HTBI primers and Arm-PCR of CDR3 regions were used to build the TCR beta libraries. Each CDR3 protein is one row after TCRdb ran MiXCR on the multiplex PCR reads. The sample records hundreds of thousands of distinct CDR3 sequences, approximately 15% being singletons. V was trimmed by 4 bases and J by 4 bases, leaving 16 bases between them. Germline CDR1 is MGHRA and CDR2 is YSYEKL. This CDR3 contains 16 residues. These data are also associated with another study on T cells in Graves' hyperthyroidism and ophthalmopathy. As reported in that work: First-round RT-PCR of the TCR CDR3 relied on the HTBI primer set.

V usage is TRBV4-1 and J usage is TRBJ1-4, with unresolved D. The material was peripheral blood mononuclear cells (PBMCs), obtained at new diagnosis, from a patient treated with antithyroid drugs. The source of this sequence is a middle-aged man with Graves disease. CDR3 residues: CASSPFLDGFNEKLFF. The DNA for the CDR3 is TGCGCCAGCAGCCCGTTCCTCGACGGTTTTAATGAAAAACTGTTTTTT.